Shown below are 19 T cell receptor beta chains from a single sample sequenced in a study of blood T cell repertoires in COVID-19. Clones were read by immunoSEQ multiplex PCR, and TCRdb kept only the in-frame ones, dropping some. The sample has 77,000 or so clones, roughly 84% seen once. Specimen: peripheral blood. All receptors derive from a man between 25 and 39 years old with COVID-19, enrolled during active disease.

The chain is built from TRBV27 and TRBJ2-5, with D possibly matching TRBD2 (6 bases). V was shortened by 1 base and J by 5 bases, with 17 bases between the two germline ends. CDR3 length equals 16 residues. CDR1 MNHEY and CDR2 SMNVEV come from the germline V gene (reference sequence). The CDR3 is CASSLWRGGNAETQYF. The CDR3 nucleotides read TGTGCCAGCAGTTTATGGAGGGGCGGGAATGCGGAGACCCAGTACTTC.

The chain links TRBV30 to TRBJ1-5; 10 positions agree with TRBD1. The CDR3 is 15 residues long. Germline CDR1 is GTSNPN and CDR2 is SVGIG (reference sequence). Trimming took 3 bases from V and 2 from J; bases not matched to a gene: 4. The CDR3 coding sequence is TGTGCCTGGAGGACCGGGACAGGGGGCAATCAGCCCCAGCATTTT. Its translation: CAWRTGTGGNQPQHF.

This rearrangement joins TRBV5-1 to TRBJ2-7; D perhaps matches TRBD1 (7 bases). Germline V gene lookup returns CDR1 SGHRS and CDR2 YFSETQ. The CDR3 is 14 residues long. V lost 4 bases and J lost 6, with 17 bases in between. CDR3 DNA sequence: TGCGCCAGCAGCCCGACAGGGACTTCATCCGAGCAGTACTTC. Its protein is CASSPTGTSSEQYF.

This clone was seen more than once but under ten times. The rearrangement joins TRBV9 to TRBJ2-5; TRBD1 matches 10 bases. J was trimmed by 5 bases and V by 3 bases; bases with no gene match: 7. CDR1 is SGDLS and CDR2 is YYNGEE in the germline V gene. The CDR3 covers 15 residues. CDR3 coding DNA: TGTGCCAGCAGCGCAGGGGACAGGGGTTGGGAGACCCAGTACTTC. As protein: CASSAGDRGWETQYF.

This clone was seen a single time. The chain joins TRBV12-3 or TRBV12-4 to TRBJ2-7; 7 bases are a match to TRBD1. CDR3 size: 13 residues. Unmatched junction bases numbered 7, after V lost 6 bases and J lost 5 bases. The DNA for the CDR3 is TGTGCCAGCAGCCGGGCAGGGGGTCACGAGCAGTACTTC. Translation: CASSRAGGHEQYF.

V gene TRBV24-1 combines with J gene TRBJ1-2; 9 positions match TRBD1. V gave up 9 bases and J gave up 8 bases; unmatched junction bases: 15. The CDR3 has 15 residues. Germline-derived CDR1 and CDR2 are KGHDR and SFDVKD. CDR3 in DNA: TGTGCCACCCGGACAGGGGCCCGCTATCGAGAGGGCTACACCTTC. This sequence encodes CATRTGARYREGYTF.

The CDR3 spells CASSLGVTGFYNSPLHF. Here the CDR3 DNA reads TGTGCCAGCAGCTTGGGGGTAACAGGGTTCTATAATTCACCCCTCCACTTT. This rearrangement joins TRBV5-5 to TRBJ1-6; TRBD1 is a possible D gene (6 bases). Germline-derived CDR1 and CDR2 are SGHKS and YYEKEE (reference sequence). This CDR3 comprises 17 residues. The V gene lost 0 bases and the J gene lost 3 bases, with 13 bases spanning the gap.

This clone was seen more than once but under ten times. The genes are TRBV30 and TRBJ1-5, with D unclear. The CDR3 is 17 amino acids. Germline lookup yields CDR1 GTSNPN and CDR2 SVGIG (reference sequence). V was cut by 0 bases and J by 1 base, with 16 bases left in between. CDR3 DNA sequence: TGTGCCTGGAGTGTACACCGGGTACCTTCCAGCAATCAGCCCCAGCATTTT. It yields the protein CAWSVHRVPSSNQPQHF.

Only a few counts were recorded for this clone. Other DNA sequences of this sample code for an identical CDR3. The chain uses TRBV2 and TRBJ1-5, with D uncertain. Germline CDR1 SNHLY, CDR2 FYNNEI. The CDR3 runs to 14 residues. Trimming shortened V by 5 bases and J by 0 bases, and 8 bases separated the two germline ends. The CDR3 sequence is CASSQTNSNQPQHF. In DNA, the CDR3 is TGTGCCAGCAGTCAAACAAATAGCAATCAGCCCCAGCATTTT.

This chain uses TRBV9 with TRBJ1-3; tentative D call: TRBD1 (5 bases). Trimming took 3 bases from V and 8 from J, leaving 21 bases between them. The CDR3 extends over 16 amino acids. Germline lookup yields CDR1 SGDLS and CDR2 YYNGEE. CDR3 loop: CASSALTGTGPDTIYF. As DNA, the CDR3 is TGTGCCAGCAGCGCGCTGACTGGGACTGGGCCGGACACCATATATTTT.

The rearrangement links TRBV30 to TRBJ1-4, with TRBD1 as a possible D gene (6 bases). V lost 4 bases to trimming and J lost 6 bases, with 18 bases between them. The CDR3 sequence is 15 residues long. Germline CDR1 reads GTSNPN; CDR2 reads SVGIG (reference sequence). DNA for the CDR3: TGTGCCTGGATCAGTCGACAGGCTTCCGATGAAAAACTGTTTTTT. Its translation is CAWISRQASDEKLFF.

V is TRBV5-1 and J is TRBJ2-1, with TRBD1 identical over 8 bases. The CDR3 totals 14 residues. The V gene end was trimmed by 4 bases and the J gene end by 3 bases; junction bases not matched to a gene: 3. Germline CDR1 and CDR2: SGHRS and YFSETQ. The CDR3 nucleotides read TGCGCCAGCAGCAGAGACAGGGGCTACAATGAGCAGTTCTTC. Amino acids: CASSRDRGYNEQFF.

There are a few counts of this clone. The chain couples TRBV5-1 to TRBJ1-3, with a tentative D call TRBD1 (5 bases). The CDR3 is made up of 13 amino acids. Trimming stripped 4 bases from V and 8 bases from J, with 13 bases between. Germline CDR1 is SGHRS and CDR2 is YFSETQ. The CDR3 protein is CASSQGLWDTIYF. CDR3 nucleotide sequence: TGCGCCAGCAGCCAGGGCCTTTGGGACACCATATATTTT.

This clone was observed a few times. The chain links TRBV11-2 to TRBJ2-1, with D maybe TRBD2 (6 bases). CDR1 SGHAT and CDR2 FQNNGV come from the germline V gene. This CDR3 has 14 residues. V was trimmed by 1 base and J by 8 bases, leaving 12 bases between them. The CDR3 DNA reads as TGTGCCAGCAGCTTAGGATCGGGGGTCCATGAGCAGTTCTTC. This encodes CASSLGSGVHEQFF.

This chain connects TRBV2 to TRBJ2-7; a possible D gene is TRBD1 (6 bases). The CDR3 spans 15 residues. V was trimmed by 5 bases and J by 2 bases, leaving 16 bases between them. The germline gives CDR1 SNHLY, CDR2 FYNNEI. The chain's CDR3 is CASSPDRTEPYEQYF. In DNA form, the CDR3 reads TGTGCCAGCAGTCCAGACAGGACCGAACCCTACGAGCAGTACTTC.

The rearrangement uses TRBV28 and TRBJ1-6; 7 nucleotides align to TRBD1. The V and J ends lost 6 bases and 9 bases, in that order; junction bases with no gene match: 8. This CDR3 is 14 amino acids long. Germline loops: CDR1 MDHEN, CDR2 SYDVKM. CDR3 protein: CASRNDRVGSPLHF. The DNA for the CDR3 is TGTGCCAGCAGGAACGACAGGGTCGGTTCACCCCTCCACTTT.

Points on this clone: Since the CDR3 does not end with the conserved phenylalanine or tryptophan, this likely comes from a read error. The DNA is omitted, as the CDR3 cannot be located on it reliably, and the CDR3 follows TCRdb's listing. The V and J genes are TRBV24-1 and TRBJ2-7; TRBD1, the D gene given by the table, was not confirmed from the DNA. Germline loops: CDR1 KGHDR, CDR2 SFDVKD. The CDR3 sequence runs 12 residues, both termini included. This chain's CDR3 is CATSDFMGTRFY.

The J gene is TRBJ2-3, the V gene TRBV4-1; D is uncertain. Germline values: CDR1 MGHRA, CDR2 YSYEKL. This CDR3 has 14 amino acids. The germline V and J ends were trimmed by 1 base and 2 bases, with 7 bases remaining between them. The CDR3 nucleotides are TGCGCCAGCAGCCAAGTAACTTTCACAGATACGCAGTATTTT. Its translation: CASSQVTFTDTQYF.

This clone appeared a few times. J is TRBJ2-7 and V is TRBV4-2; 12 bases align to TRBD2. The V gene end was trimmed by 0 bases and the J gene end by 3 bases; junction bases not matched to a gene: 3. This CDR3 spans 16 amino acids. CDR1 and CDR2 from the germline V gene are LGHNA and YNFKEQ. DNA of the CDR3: TGTGCCAGCAGCCAAGACGCGACTAGCGGGAGCTACGAGCAGTACTTC. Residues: CASSQDATSGSYEQYF.